This TCR beta chain was recovered during a study of blood T cell repertoires in COVID-19. This clone was seen only once. Libraries were prepared by immunoSEQ multiplex PCR; TCRdb keeps only in-frame clonotypes and omits some of them. The sample contains about 300,000 clones, around 89% of which appear only once. Losses at the gene ends were 3 bases for V and 7 bases for J; bases not matched to a gene: 4. The CDR3 is 14 amino acids. The germline CDR1 and CDR2 sequences are SGDLS and YYNGEE. Sequenced sample: peripheral blood. The clonotype was recovered from a man aged 18 to 30 who had recovered from COVID-19. The V call is TRBV9, the J call TRBJ2-1; 10 positions agree with TRBD1. The CDR3 here is CASSEDRGWNEQFF. DNA for the CDR3: TGTGCCAGCAGCGAGGACAGGGGGTGGAATGAGCAGTTCTTC.